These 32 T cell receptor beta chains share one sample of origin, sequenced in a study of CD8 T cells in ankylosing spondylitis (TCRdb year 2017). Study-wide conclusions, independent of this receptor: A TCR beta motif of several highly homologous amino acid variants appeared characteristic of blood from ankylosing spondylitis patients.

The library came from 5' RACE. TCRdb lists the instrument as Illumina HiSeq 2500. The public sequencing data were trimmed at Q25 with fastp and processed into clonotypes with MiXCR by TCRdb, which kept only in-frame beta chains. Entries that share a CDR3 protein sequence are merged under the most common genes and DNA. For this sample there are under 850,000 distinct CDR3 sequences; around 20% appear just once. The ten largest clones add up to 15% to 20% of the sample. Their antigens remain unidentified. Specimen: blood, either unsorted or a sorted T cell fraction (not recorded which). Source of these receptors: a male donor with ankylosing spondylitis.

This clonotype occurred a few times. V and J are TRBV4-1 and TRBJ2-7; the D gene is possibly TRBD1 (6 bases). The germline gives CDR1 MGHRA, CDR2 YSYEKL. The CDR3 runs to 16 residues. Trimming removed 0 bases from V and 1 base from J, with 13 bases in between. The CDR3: CASSQEYPGVSYEQYF. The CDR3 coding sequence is TGCGCCAGCAGCCAAGAGTACCCAGGGGTGTCCTACGAGCAGTACTTC.

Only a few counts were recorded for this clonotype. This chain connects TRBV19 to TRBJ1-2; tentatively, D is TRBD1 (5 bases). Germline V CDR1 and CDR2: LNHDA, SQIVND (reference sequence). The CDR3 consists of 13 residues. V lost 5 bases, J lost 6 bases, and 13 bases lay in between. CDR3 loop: CASSPPGRDGYTF. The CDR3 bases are TGTGCCAGTAGTCCGCCGGGCAGGGATGGCTACACCTTC.

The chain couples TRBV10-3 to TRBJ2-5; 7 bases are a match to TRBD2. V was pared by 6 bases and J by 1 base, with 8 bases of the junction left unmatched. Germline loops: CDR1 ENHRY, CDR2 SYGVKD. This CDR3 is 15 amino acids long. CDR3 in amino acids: CAIRGSGPLQETQYF. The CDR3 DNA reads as TGTGCCATCAGGGGTAGCGGGCCTCTCCAAGAGACCCAGTACTTC.

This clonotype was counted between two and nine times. CDR3 sequence (DNA): TGTGCCATCAGTGGGCCCGATAGCAATCAGCCCCAGCATTTT. Its translation: CAISGPDSNQPQHF. This chain links TRBV10-3 with TRBJ1-5; D is unresolved. With 4 bases removed from V and 0 bases from J, the gap between germline ends came to 7 bases. Germline CDR1 and CDR2: ENHRY and SYGVKD. CDR3 length equals 14 residues.

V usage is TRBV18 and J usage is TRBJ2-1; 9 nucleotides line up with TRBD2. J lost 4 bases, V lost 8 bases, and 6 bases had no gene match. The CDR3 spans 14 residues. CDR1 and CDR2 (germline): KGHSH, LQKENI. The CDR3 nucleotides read TGTGCCAGCGCCCCTAGCGGGGTGTACAATGAGCAGTTCTTC. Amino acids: CASAPSGVYNEQFF.

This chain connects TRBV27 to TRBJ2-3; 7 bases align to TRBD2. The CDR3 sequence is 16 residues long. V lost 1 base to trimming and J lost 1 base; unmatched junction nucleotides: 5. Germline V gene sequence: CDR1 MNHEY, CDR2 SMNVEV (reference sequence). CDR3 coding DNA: TGTGCCAGCAGTTTATGGGGGGGAGTCCGCACAGATACGCAGTATTTT. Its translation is CASSLWGGVRTDTQYF.

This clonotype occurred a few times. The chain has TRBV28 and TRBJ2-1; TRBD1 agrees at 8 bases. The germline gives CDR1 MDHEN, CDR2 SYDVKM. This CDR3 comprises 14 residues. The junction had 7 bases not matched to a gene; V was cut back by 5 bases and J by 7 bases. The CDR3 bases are TGTGCCAGCAGTCCCCGGACAGGGAAGAATGAGCAGTTCTTC. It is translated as CASSPRTGKNEQFF.

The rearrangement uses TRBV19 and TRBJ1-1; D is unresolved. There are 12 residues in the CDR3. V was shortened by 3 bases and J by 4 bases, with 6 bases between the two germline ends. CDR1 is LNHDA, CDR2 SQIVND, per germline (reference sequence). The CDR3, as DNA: TGTGCCAGTAGTATTGCGGGCACTGAAGCTTTCTTT. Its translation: CASSIAGTEAFF.

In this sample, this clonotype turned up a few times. The CDR3 DNA is TGCGCCAGCAGCTTGAGCTACCTCCTATCGACAGGGCGCACTGAAGCTTTCTTT. It is translated as CASSLSYLLSTGRTEAFF. This chain uses TRBV5-1 with TRBJ1-1; 7 bases match TRBD1. The ends lost 1 base at V and 4 bases at J; junction bases unmatched: 16. Germline V gene data show CDR1 as SGHRS and CDR2 as YFSETQ. This CDR3 is 18 amino acids long.

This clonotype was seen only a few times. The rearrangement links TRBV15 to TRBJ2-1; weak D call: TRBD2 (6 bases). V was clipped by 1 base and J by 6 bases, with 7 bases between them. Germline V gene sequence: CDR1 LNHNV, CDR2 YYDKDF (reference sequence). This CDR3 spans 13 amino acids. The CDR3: CATSRGRGNEQFF. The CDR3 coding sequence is TGTGCCACCAGCAGAGGGCGGGGCAATGAGCAGTTCTTC.

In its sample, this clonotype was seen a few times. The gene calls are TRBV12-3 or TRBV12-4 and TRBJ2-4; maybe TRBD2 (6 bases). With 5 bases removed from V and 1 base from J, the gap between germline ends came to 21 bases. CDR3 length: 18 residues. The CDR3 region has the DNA TGTGCCAGCAGTCCCAATAGGGGCGCGGGGAGGGCCAAAAACATTCAGTACTTC. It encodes CASSPNRGAGRAKNIQYF.

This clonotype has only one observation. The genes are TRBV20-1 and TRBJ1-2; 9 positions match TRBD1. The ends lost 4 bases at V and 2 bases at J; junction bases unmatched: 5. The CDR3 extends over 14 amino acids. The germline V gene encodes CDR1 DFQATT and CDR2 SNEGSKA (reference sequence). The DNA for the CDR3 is TGCAGTGCTACCGGACAGGGGATAAACTATGGCTACACCTTC. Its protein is CSATGQGINYGYTF.

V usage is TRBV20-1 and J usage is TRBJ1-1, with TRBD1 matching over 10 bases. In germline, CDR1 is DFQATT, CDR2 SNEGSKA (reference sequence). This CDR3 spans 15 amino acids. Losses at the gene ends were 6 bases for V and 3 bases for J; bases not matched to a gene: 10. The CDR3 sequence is CSAQPGTGVDTEAFF. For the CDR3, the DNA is TGCAGTGCCCAACCCGGGACAGGGGTAGACACTGAAGCTTTCTTT.

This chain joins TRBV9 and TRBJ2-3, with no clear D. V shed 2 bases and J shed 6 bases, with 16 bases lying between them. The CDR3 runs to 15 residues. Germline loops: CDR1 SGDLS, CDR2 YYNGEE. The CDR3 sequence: CASSVSLEQLDTQYF. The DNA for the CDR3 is TGTGCCAGCAGCGTGTCACTGGAGCAGTTGGATACGCAGTATTTT.

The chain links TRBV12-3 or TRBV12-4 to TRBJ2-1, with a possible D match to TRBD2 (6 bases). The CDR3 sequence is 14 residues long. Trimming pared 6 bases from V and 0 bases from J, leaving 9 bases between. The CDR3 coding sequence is TGTGCCAGCAGGGAGGGGAGCTCCTACAATGAGCAGTTCTTC. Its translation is CASREGSSYNEQFF.

The CDR3 sequence is CASSQDLRQGAPHEQYF. The CDR3 nucleotides read TGTGCCAGCAGCCAAGATCTTCGGCAGGGGGCCCCCCACGAGCAGTACTTC. The rearrangement joins TRBV3-1 to TRBJ2-7, with 8 bases identical to TRBD1. Germline CDR1 reads LGHDT; CDR2 reads YNNKEL (reference sequence). V dropped 0 bases and J dropped 5; count of bases not matched to a gene: 12. The CDR3 contains 17 residues.

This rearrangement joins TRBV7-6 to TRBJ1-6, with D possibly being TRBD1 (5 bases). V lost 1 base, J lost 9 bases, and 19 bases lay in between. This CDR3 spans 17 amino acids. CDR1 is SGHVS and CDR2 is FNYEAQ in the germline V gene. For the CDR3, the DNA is TGTGCCAGCAGCTTAGACCGGGACGGAGGGGTGGGTTCACCCCTCCACTTT. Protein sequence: CASSLDRDGGVGSPLHF.

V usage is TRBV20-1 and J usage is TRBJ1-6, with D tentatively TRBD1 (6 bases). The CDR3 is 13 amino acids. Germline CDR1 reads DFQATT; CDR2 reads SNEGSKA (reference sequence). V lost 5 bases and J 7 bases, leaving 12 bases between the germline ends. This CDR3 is CSACRGGNSPLHF. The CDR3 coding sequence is TGCAGTGCTTGCAGGGGAGGCAATTCACCCCTCCACTTT.

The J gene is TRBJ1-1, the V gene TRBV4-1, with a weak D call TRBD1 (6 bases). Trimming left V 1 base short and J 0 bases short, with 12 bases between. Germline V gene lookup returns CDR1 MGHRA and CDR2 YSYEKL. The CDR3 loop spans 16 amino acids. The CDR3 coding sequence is TGCGCCAGCAGCCAAGCCCCAGGGGCCATGAACACTGAAGCTTTCTTT. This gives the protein CASSQAPGAMNTEAFF.

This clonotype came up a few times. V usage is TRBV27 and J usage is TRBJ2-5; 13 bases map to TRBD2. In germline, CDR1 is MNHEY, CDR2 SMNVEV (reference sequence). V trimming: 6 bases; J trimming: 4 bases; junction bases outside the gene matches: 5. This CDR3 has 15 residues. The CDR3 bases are TGTGCCAGCAGCCCGGGACTAGCGGGACCAGAGACCCAGTACTTC. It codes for CASSPGLAGPETQYF.

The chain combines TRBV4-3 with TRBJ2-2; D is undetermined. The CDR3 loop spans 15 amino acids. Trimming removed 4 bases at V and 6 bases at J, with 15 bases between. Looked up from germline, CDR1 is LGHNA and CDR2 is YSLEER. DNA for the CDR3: TGCGCCAGCAGCCGCCGTCAAATAGGTCCCGGGGAGCTGTTTTTT. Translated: CASSRRQIGPGELFF.

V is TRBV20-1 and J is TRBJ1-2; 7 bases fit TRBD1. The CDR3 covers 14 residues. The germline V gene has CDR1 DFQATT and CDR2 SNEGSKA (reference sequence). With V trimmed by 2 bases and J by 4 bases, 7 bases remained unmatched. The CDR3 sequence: CSARPDRAIYGYTF. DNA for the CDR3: TGCAGTGCTAGACCAGACAGGGCCATCTATGGCTACACCTTC.

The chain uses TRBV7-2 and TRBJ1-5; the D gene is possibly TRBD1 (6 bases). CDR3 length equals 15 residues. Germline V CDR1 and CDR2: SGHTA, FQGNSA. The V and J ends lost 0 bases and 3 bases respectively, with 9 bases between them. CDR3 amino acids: CASSLAGATNQPQHF. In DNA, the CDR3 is TGTGCCAGCAGCTTAGCGGGGGCTACCAATCAGCCCCAGCATTTT.

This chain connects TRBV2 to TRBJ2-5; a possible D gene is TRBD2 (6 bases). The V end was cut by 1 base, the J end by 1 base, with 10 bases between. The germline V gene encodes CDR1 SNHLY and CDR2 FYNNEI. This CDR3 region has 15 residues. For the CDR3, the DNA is TGTGCCAGCAGTGAAGAGGCGGGGCCCCAAGAGACCCAGTACTTC. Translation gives CASSEEAGPQETQYF.

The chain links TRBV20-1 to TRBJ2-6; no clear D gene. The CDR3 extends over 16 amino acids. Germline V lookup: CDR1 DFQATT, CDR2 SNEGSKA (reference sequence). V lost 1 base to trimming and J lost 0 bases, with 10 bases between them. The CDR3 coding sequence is TGCAGTGCTAGAGTCTCCGATATCTCTGGGGCCAACGTCCTGACTTTC. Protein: CSARVSDISGANVLTF.

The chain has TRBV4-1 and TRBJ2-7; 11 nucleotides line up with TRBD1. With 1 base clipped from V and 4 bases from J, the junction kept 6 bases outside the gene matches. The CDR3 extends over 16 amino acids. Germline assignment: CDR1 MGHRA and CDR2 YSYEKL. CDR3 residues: CASSQVPGQGGYEQYF. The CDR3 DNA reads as TGCGCCAGCAGCCAAGTTCCGGGACAGGGGGGATACGAGCAGTACTTC.

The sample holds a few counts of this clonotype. The chain's CDR3 is CASSPPGSGYNEQFF. The CDR3 DNA reads as TGTGCCAGCAGTCCCCCGGGCAGCGGCTACAATGAGCAGTTCTTC. This rearrangement joins TRBV12-3 or TRBV12-4 to TRBJ2-1; tentatively, D is TRBD2 (5 bases). The V end lost 5 bases, the J end lost 3 bases, and 14 bases lay between the germline ends. The CDR3 consists of 15 residues.

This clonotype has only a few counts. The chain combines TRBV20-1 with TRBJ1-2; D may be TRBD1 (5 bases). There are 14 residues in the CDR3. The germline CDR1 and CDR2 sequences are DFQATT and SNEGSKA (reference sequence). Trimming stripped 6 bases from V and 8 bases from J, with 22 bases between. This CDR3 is CSATPEAGTGGYTF. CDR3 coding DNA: TGCAGTGCCACCCCCGAGGCCGGGACTGGCGGCTACACCTTC.

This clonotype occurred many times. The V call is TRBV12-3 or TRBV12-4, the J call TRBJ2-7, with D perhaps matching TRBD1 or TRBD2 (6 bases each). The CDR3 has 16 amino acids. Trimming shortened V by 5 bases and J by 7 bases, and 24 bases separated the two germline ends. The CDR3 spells CASSTFGGGREGEQYF. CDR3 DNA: TGTGCCAGCAGTACTTTTGGTGGGGGGCGAGAGGGTGAGCAGTACTTC.

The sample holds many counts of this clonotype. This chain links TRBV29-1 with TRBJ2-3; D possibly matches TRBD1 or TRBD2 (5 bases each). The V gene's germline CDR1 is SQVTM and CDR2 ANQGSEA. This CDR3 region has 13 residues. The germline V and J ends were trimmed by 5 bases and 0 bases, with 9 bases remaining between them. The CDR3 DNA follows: TGCAGCGTTTGGGGGTCTAGCACAGATACGCAGTATTTT. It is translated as CSVWGSSTDTQYF.

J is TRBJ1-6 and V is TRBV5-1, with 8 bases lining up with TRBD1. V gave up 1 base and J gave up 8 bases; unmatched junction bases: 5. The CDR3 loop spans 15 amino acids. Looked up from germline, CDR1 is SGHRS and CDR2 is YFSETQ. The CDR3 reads CASSLSTGEDSPLHF. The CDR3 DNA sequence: TGCGCCAGCAGCTTGTCGACAGGGGAGGATTCACCCCTCCACTTT.

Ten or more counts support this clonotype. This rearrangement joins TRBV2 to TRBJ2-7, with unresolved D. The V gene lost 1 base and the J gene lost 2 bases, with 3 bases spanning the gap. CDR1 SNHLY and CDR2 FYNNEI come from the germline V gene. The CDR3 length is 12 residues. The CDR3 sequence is CASSEGAYEQYF. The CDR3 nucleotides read TGTGCCAGCAGTGAAGGGGCCTACGAGCAGTACTTC.